This T cell receptor beta chain emerged from a study of T-cell memory formation after mild COVID-19. Study-level results: Among clones contracting day 15 to 85, CD4/CD8 was balanced, whereas later expanders leaned CD4+.

TCRdb re-analysed the 5' RACE reads in MiXCR, keeping a single row per CDR3 protein. The sample has roughly 620,000 distinct CDR3 sequences, about a sixth seen once. Germline lookup yields CDR1 MGHDK and CDR2 SYGVNS. This CDR3 contains 17 residues. V lost 6 bases to trimming and J lost 4 bases, with 24 bases between them. Worth noting for this clonotype: The antigen is undetermined.

The receptor's source is an adult woman who had mild COVID-19 (a few samples of this study predate the infection). Cell type and time point are not known. The specimen was PBMCs or a T cell subset sorted from them (not recorded which). The chain couples TRBV25-1 to TRBJ1-1; the D gene is possibly TRBD1 (5 bases). The CDR3 sequence is CASRPSGWGGESTEAFF. As DNA, the CDR3 is TGTGCCAGCAGACCCTCCGGATGGGGAGGGGAATCCACTGAAGCTTTCTTT.